This TCR beta chain stems from a study of T cells in Graves' hyperthyroidism and ophthalmopathy. Study-wide context: Peripheral blood was acquired at first diagnosis, ahead of any therapy whatsoever.

Study findings and constraints: Within blood appeared most thyroid clonotypes that had expanded above 0.001. Ophthalmopathy was identified by the model a median about 6 months ahead of onset.

The TCR beta CDR3 regions underwent amplification using RNA transcripts as the source. The TCR CDR3 was amplified in a first-round RT-PCR using the HTBI primer set. One entry per CDR3 protein results from TCRdb running MiXCR on the multiplex PCR reads. The data show around 250,000 distinct CDR3 sequences, around 25% seen once. Orbital computed tomography, thyroid ultrasound, serum thyroxine and TRAb, and clinical symptoms together informed the diagnoses. This clonotype was observed a few times. Its antigen is not identified. CDR3 size: 15 residues. V lost 3 bases and J 8 bases, leaving 18 bases between the germline ends. The germline V gene has CDR1 KGHDR and CDR2 SFDVKD.

The V call is TRBV24-1, the J call TRBJ2-5; maybe TRBD2 (7 bases). The clonotype was recovered from a woman between 35 and 50 years old with Graves' ophthalmopathy. The specimen sequenced was blood. This CDR3 reads CATSDERGEGETQYF. For the CDR3, the DNA is TGTGCCACCAGTGATGAGAGGGGGGAGGGAGAAACCCAGTACTTC.